This TCR beta chain was identified during a study of blood T cell repertoires in COVID-19. Study-level information: Some COVID-19 samples were acute and others convalescent; all came from the United States, Italy and Spain.

Produced via immunoSEQ multiplex PCR; TCRdb's table is partial and in-frame only. Of more than 70,000 clones in the sample, about 86% were seen once. The sequence came from an elderly woman in a cohort sampled during active or convalescent COVID-19. The source material was peripheral blood.

Here the CDR3 DNA reads TGTGCCAGTAGTAAGAGGACTAGCGGGAGGTTGGAGACCCAGTACTTC. This encodes CASSKRTSGRLETQYF. The genes are TRBV19 and TRBJ2-5; 14 bases are a match to TRBD2. V gave up 4 bases and J gave up 5 bases; unmatched junction bases: 6. The CDR3 contains 16 residues. Germline CDR1 and CDR2: LNHDA and SQIVND (reference sequence).